The source of this TCR beta chain is a study of T cells in tumors after PD-1 blockade. Study-level background: Each patient got pembrolizumab 200 mg every 3 weeks or cemiplimab 350 mg every 2 weeks.

Sequencing used immunoSEQ multiplex PCR; TCRdb keeps in-frame clones, though not all of them. There are around 60,000 clones in the sample; around 77% occur only once, and around an eighth lies in the top ten. Trimming cost V 7 bases and J 4 bases, with 16 bases left between them. The CDR3 totals 15 residues. Germline V gives CDR1 LNHDA, CDR2 SQIVND (reference sequence). The sample was PBMCs, taken before anti-PD-1 treatment. The TCR comes from a human donor with basal cell carcinoma. The V call is TRBV19, the J call TRBJ2-2; D is uncertain. CDR3 coding DNA: TGTGCCAGTACCATGGTCCCGACGACCACCGGGGAGCTGTTTTTT. It translates to CASTMVPTTTGELFF.